These 29 T cell receptor beta chains came from one sample sequenced in a study of shared T cell receptors in the human thymus. Method: immunoSEQ multiplex PCR; TCRdb's copy keeps in-frame clones and lacks some. The sample lists just under 550,000 clones; around 78% were seen once. This sample was also put to use in a study of human thymus T cells.

The specimen was thymocytes. All receptors derive from a boy under two years old with a congenital heart defect.

V gene TRBV11-3 combines with J gene TRBJ2-1; the match to TRBD2 covers 12 bases. Unmatched junction bases numbered 3, after V lost 4 bases and J lost 8 bases. Germline CDR1 is SGHNT and CDR2 is YENEEA. The CDR3 spans 14 residues. This chain's CDR3 is CASSSSGRAYEQFF. The CDR3 region has the DNA TGTGCCAGCAGCTCTAGCGGGAGGGCCTATGAGCAGTTCTTC.

The chain is built from TRBV30 and TRBJ2-7; 8 nucleotides match TRBD2. The CDR3 loop spans 14 amino acids. Germline V lookup: CDR1 GTSNPN, CDR2 SVGIG (reference sequence). V trimming: 4 bases; J trimming: 4 bases; junction bases outside the gene matches: 9. The CDR3, as DNA: TGTGCCTGGAACAAGCGGGAGCGAAGGTACGAGCAGTACTTC. As protein: CAWNKRERRYEQYF.

This clone was seen a single time. The chain carries TRBV4-3 and TRBJ2-7; D is possibly TRBD2 (5 bases). Germline lookup yields CDR1 LGHNA and CDR2 YSLEER. V was cut by 0 bases and J by 2 bases, with 14 bases left in between. CDR3 size: 16 residues. The CDR3 region is CASSQDHRGPTYEQYF. CDR3 DNA sequence: TGCGCCAGCAGCCAAGATCATAGAGGGCCTACCTACGAGCAGTACTTC.

The genes are TRBV4-3 and TRBJ1-4; D possibly corresponds to TRBD1 (6 bases). This CDR3 spans 20 amino acids. The V gene lost 0 bases and the J gene lost 3 bases, with 23 bases spanning the gap. Germline CDR1 reads LGHNA; CDR2 reads YSLEER. The CDR3 reads CASSQDRPQGFMGPNEKLFF. The CDR3 nucleotides are TGCGCCAGCAGCCAAGATAGGCCACAGGGATTTATGGGGCCTAATGAAAAACTGTTTTTT.

The genes are TRBV7-2 and TRBJ1-4, with TRBD1 identical over 7 bases. Germline CDR1 reads SGHTA; CDR2 reads FQGNSA. This CDR3 is built from 14 residues. Germline trimming cut 5 bases from V and 4 bases from J; bases unmatched to any gene: 4. The CDR3 region is CASSRTGDNEKLFF. DNA of the CDR3: TGTGCCAGCAGCCGGACAGGAGATAATGAAAAACTGTTTTTT.

This chain links TRBV11-3 with TRBJ1-1; D might be TRBD1 (5 bases). Germline V gene data show CDR1 as SGHNT and CDR2 as YENEEA. Deletions cut 2 bases from V and 3 bases from J, with 19 bases between. The CDR3 runs 17 residues. The CDR3, as DNA: TGTGCCAGCAGCTTAAGGCCCAGGGCTGGAAGTGACACTGAAGCTTTCTTT. It codes for CASSLRPRAGSDTEAFF. Filled out from reference TRBV11-3 and TRBJ1-1, the complete variable domain reads EAGVVQSPRYKIIEKKQPVAFWCNPISGHNTLYWYLQNLGQGPELLIRYENEEAVDDSQLPKDRFSAERLKGVDSTLKIQPAELGDSAVYLCASSLRPRAGSDTEAFFGQGTRLTVV.

V gene TRBV12-5 combines with J gene TRBJ2-5; TRBD2 is a possible D gene (6 bases). Germline V CDR1 and CDR2: LGHNT, FRNRAP. This CDR3 has 17 amino acids. V lost 2 bases and J lost 5, with 21 bases in between. As DNA, the CDR3 is TGTGCTAGTGGTTTGCTTAGGTCTTCGGAGGGATGGGAGACCCAGTACTTC. This encodes CASGLLRSSEGWETQYF.

The V call is TRBV4-3, the J call TRBJ2-5, with TRBD2 as a possible D gene (5 bases). The CDR3 runs 15 residues. V shed 2 bases and J shed 4 bases, with 14 bases lying between them. Germline CDR1 reads LGHNA; CDR2 reads YSLEER. CDR3 sequence reads: CASSQTEGRRETQYF. CDR3 nucleotide sequence: TGCGCCAGCAGCCAAACCGAGGGTCGACGAGAGACCCAGTACTTC.

The gene calls are TRBV27 and TRBJ2-1, with TRBD2 matching 9 bases. From germline, CDR1 is MNHEY and CDR2 SMNVEV (reference sequence). The CDR3 runs 16 residues. V lost 4 bases and J lost 3; bases outside the gene matches: 7. This CDR3 is CASSSSKREVYNEQFF. The CDR3 coding sequence is TGTGCCAGCAGTTCCAGCAAGCGGGAGGTCTACAATGAGCAGTTCTTC.

The CDR3 sequence: CASSQSRAGGYTF. The CDR3 coding sequence is TGTGCCAGCAGCCAGAGCAGGGCGGGGGGCTACACCTTC. This chain uses TRBV7-6 with TRBJ1-2, with TRBD1 as a possible D gene (5 bases). The V and J ends lost 5 bases and 8 bases respectively, with 15 bases between them. CDR1 is SGHVS and CDR2 is FNYEAQ in the germline V gene. CDR3 length: 13 amino acids. Drawing the rest from reference TRBV7-6 and TRBJ1-2, the complete variable domain is GAGVSQSPRYKVTKRGQDVALRCDPISGHVSLYWYRQALGQGPEFLTYFNYEAQQDKSGLPNDRFSAERPEGSISTLTIQRTEQRDSAMYRCASSQSRAGGYTFGSGTRLTVV.

The genes are TRBV30 and TRBJ1-5; D not certain. Germline-derived CDR1 and CDR2 are GTSNPN and SVGIG (reference sequence). V was trimmed by 1 base and J by 6 bases, leaving 10 bases between them. The CDR3 spans 13 residues. Here the CDR3 DNA reads TGTGCCTGGAGTGGGGGAGGGTCTCAGCCCCAGCATTTT. Protein: CAWSGGGSQPQHF.

The V and J genes are TRBV4-1 and TRBJ2-1; maybe TRBD1 (6 bases). CDR3 length: 15 amino acids. CDR1 MGHRA and CDR2 YSYEKL come from the germline V gene. V was trimmed by 5 bases and J by 7 bases, leaving 18 bases between them. CDR3 loop: CASSRPVQGFNEQFF. CDR3 bases: TGCGCCAGCAGCAGACCGGTACAGGGCTTTAATGAGCAGTTCTTC.

The CDR3 DNA reads TGCGCCAGCAGCCGAGGACAGCCGCACTATGGCTACACCTTC. Its translation is CASSRGQPHYGYTF. The chain has TRBV4-1 and TRBJ1-2; tentative D call: TRBD1 (6 bases). Trimming left V 4 bases short and J 3 bases short, with 12 bases between. The V gene's germline CDR1 is MGHRA and CDR2 YSYEKL. The CDR3 has 14 amino acids.

The chain has TRBV7-2 and TRBJ1-5; 7 positions match TRBD1. Germline values: CDR1 SGHTA, CDR2 FQGNSA. The CDR3 has 16 amino acids. The V segment lost 2 bases and the J segment 3 bases; nucleotides outside the gene matches: 7. DNA for the CDR3: TGTGCCAGCAGCTTAATGACAGGGAAACTCAATCAGCCCCAGCATTTT. Its protein is CASSLMTGKLNQPQHF.

The chain employs TRBV4-1 and TRBJ2-3; tentatively, D is TRBD1 (6 bases). The germline V gene encodes CDR1 MGHRA and CDR2 YSYEKL. V was cut by 4 bases and J by 2 bases, with 13 bases left in between. The CDR3 sequence is 15 residues long. The CDR3 DNA reads as TGCGCCAGCAGCCGAGGACAGACGTTCACAGATACGCAGTATTTT. It specifies CASSRGQTFTDTQYF.

V and J are TRBV10-3 and TRBJ2-3; 10 nucleotides line up with TRBD1. CDR1 is ENHRY, CDR2 SYGVKD, per germline. V shed 10 bases, J shed 1 base, and the junction held 2 bases outside the gene matches. There are 13 residues in the CDR3. The CDR3 DNA is TGTGCCACCGGGACAGGGGGCACAGATACGCAGTATTTT. This encodes CATGTGGTDTQYF.

This clone was seen more than once but under ten times. The rearrangement links TRBV29-1 to TRBJ2-3, with 8 bases that match TRBD2. CDR1 SQVTM and CDR2 ANQGSEA come from the germline V gene. This CDR3 comprises 14 residues. Unmatched junction bases numbered 8, after V lost 3 bases and J lost 6 bases. CDR3 bases: TGCAGCGTTGACACAGCGGGAGCATGCGATACGCAGTATTTT. It translates to CSVDTAGACDTQYF.

The J gene is TRBJ2-7, the V gene TRBV6-5; the D gene is possibly TRBD2 (5 bases). CDR1 MNHEY and CDR2 SVGAGI come from the germline V gene. The V gene lost 2 bases and the J gene lost 4 bases, with 12 bases spanning the gap. This CDR3 is 14 amino acids long. The CDR3 DNA sequence: TGTGCCAGCAGTTACACAAGCGGTCATTACGAGCAGTACTTC. This translates into CASSYTSGHYEQYF.

This clone has only a few counts. The chain recombines TRBV2 with TRBJ2-1, with 8 bases fitting TRBD2. The CDR3 runs to 17 residues. Looked up from germline, CDR1 is SNHLY and CDR2 is FYNNEI. The V and J ends lost 1 base and 5 bases, in that order; junction bases with no gene match: 10. The CDR3: CASSEVNKRESDNEQFF. The CDR3 DNA reads TGTGCCAGCAGTGAAGTTAATAAGCGGGAGTCCGACAATGAGCAGTTCTTC.

The chain has TRBV4-3 and TRBJ2-7; tentative D call: TRBD1 (6 bases). The germline gives CDR1 LGHNA, CDR2 YSLEER. Trimming removed 1 base from V and 2 bases from J, with 15 bases in between. The CDR3 covers 16 residues. This chain's CDR3 is CASSQGWGQSPYEQYF. DNA for the CDR3: TGCGCCAGCAGCCAAGGTTGGGGACAAAGTCCCTACGAGCAGTACTTC.

This chain uses TRBV5-5 with TRBJ2-7; TRBD2 aligns across 8 bases. Germline assignment: CDR1 SGHKS and CDR2 YYEKEE (reference sequence). This CDR3 has 16 residues. Trimming cost V 4 bases and J 5 bases; bases outside gene matches: 14. For the CDR3, the DNA is TGTGCCAGCAGCGCCCCAAAGTCGGGGACTAGGGACGAGCAGTACTTC. This translates into CASSAPKSGTRDEQYF.

V usage is TRBV6-5 and J usage is TRBJ2-7, with TRBD2 matching 8 bases. V lost 0 bases to trimming and J lost 3 bases; unmatched junction nucleotides: 7. Germline CDR1 MNHEY, CDR2 SVGAGI. The CDR3 spans 16 residues. The CDR3 DNA is TGTGCCAGCAGTTACTCCTATTTAGCGGGGCACTACGAGCAGTACTTC. Translation gives CASSYSYLAGHYEQYF.

This chain links TRBV25-1 with TRBJ2-1; the match to TRBD1 covers 7 bases. CDR1 MGHDK and CDR2 SYGVNS come from the germline V gene. This CDR3 has 18 amino acids. V trimming: 3 bases; J trimming: 3 bases; junction bases outside the gene matches: 14. The CDR3 loop reads CASSEATTGTANYNEQFF. In DNA form, the CDR3 reads TGTGCCAGCAGTGAGGCCACCACCGGGACAGCGAACTACAATGAGCAGTTCTTC.

The chain is built from TRBV28 and TRBJ2-3; 9 bases are a match to TRBD2. The CDR3 runs to 18 residues. The germline V gene has CDR1 MDHEN and CDR2 SYDVKM. The trim removed 6 bases at V and 6 bases at J, leaving 19 bases unmatched. For the CDR3, the DNA is TGTGCCAGCAGCCCGGGTCTGGGGGCGGGAGGGGGAAAGGATACGCAGTATTTT. This gives the protein CASSPGLGAGGGKDTQYF.

This clone was seen a few times. The chain carries TRBV19 and TRBJ2-7, with 7 bases aligning to TRBD2. J lost 3 bases, V lost 1 base, and 9 bases had no gene match. The CDR3 length is 16 residues. Germline CDR1 is LNHDA and CDR2 is SQIVND (reference sequence). This chain's CDR3 is CASSIVLAGEFYEQYF. The CDR3 bases are TGTGCCAGTAGTATAGTGCTTGCGGGAGAGTTCTACGAGCAGTACTTC.

V gene TRBV2 combines with J gene TRBJ2-7; 10 nucleotides agree with TRBD2. The CDR3 contains 15 residues. Germline CDR1 is SNHLY and CDR2 is FYNNEI. With V trimmed by 6 bases and J by 2 bases, 7 bases remained unmatched. CDR3 DNA sequence: TGTGCCAGCAGACCCCCAGCGGGAGGGACCTACGAGCAGTACTTC. Translation gives CASRPPAGGTYEQYF.

The DNA of the CDR3 is TGTGCCAGCAGTTTATTAGCGGGGAACACTGAAGCTTTCTTT. Amino acid sequence: CASSLLAGNTEAFF. The chain joins TRBV27 to TRBJ1-1; no clear D. V gave up 1 base and J gave up 1 base, with 7 bases separating them. CDR3 length equals 14 residues. Germline values: CDR1 MNHEY, CDR2 SMNVEV (reference sequence).

The gene calls are TRBV30 and TRBJ2-2; TRBD2 matches 11 bases. Unmatched junction bases numbered 10, after V lost 0 bases and J lost 1 base. The CDR3 is made up of 19 amino acids. The germline V gene has CDR1 GTSNPN and CDR2 SVGIG (reference sequence). CDR3 in DNA: TGTGCCTGGAGTGTACCAACCTCTCTAGCGGGGGGGAACACCGGGGAGCTGTTTTTT. Protein product: CAWSVPTSLAGGNTGELFF.

The V and J genes are TRBV2 and TRBJ2-7, with 11 bases aligning to TRBD2. CDR3 size: 17 residues. CDR1 and CDR2 (germline): SNHLY, FYNNEI. The V gene end was trimmed by 6 bases and the J gene end by 3 bases; junction bases not matched to a gene: 13. The CDR3 region is CASRVETSGEIGYEQYF. In DNA form, the CDR3 reads TGTGCCAGCAGGGTAGAGACTAGCGGGGAGATCGGCTACGAGCAGTACTTC.